This T cell receptor beta chain was recovered during a study of blood T cell repertoires in COVID-19. Turning to the study itself: Acute and convalescent COVID-19 specimens originated in the United States, Italy and Spain. From T cells, B-cell-depleted T cells, or PBMCs came the material, which was cDNA or gDNA.

Per the original data handling: Amplification of reference gene primers provided the estimated nucleated cell counts. Assay used: immunoSEQ multiplex PCR; TCRdb lists only in-frame clones, some missing. The DNA was the basis for D and trimming; V, J and clone size are from that table. Of more than 95,000 clones in the sample, just over 85% were seen once. The CDR3 length is 14 residues. CDR1 is SNHLY and CDR2 is FYNNEI in the germline V gene. V was shortened by 3 bases and J by 4 bases, with 10 bases between the two germline ends. This chain joins TRBV2 and TRBJ1-5; D is possibly TRBD1 (5 bases). The clonotype originates from a human donor in a cohort sampled during active COVID-19. Sequencing input: peripheral blood. CDR3 DNA sequence: TGTGCCAGCAGTGAGCTGGACATGAATCAGCCCCAGCATTTT. Encoded protein: CASSELDMNQPQHF.